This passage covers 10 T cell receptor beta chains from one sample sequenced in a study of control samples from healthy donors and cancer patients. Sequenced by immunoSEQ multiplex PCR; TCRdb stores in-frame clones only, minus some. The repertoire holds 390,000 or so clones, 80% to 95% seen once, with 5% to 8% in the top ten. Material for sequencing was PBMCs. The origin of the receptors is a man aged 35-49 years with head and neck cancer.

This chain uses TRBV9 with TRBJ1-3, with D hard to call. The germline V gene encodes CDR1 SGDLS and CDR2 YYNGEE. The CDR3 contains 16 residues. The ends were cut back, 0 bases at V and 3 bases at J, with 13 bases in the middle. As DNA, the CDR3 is TGTGCCAGCAGCGTAGGAGGCCGTGTCGATGGAAACACCATATATTTT. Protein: CASSVGGRVDGNTIYF.

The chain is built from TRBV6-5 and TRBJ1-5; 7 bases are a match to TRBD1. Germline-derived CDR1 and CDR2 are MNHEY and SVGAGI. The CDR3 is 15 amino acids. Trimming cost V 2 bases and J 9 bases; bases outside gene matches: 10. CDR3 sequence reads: CASSYAGTDLGPQHF. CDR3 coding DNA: TGTGCCAGCAGTTACGCCGGGACAGACCTTGGGCCCCAGCATTTT.

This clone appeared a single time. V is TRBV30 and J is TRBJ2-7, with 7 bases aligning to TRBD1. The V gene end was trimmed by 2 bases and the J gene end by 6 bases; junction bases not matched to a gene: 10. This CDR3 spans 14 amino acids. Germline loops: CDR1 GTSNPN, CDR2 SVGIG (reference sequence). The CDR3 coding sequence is TGTGCCTGGAGTACCGGGACAGCCTTGGGCGAGCAGTACTTC. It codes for CAWSTGTALGEQYF.

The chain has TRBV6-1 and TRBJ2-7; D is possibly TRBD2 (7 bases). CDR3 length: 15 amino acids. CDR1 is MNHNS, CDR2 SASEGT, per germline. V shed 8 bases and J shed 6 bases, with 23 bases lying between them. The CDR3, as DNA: TGTGCCAGCCGTCCCGCGGGGGCTGAGTTTAGCGAGCAGTACTTC. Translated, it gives CASRPAGAEFSEQYF.

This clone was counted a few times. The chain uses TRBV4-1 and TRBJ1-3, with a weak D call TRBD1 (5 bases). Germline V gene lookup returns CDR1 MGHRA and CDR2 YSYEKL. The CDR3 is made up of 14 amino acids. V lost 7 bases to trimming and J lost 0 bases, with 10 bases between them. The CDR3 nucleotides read TGCGCCAGCACAGGGATCGGCTCTGGAAACACCATATATTTT. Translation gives CASTGIGSGNTIYF.

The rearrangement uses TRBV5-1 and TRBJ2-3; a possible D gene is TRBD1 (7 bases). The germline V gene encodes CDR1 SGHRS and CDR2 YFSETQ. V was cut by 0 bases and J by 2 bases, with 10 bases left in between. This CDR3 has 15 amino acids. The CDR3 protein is CASSLGQGLTDTQYF. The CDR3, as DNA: TGCGCCAGCAGCTTGGGACAGGGACTCACAGATACGCAGTATTTT. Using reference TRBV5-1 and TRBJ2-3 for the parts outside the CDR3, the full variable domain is KAGVTQTPRYLIKTRGQQVTLSCSPISGHRSVSWYQQTPGQGLQFLFEYFSETQRNKGNFPGRFSGRQFSNSRSEMNVSTLELGDSALYLCASSLGQGLTDTQYFGPGTRLTVL.

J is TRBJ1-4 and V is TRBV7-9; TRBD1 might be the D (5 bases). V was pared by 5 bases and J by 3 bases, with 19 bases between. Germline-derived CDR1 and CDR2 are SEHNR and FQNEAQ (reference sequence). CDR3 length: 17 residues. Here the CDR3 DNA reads TGTGCCAGCAGCGGGGGGGATGACCCCAGGGCTAATGAAAAACTGTTTTTT. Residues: CASSGGDDPRANEKLFF.

The CDR3 is CASSWRGYNLEKLFF. CDR3 sequence (DNA): TGTGCCAGCAGTTGGCGCGGGTACAACTTGGAAAAACTGTTTTTT. The rearrangement uses TRBV28 and TRBJ1-4; D is ambiguous. This CDR3 has 15 residues. Trimming stripped 4 bases from V and 8 bases from J, with 17 bases between. CDR1 and CDR2 from the germline V gene are MDHEN and SYDVKM.

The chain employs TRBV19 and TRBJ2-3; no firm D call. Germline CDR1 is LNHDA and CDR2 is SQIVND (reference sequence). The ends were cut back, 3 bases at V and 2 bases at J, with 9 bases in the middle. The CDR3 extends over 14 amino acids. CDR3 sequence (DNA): TGTGCCAGTAGTATTGTCGGGCACACAGATACGCAGTATTTT. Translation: CASSIVGHTDTQYF.

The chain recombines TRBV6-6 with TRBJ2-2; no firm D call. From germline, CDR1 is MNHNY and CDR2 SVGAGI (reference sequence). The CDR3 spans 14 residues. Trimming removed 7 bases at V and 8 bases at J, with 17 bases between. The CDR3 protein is CASNTRVAEGELFF. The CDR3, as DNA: TGTGCCAGCAATACACGAGTGGCCGAGGGGGAGCTGTTTTTT.